This T cell receptor beta chain was recovered during a study of cytomegalovirus exposure and HLA in healthy donors. Study-wide points: With further analysis later on, most CMV-associated TCR beta chains appeared HLA-restricted. HLA alleles were associated with 18,000 or so TCR beta sequences in a later analysis at 0.05 false discovery rate. Data from an earlier analysis indicated that most TCR beta V segments were productive either about 90% or about 30% of the time.

The study ran its PCR with 60 Vbeta and 13 Jbeta primers. In the original analysis: In a later analysis, about 12 million of about 80 million unique beta chains occurred in at least two donors. Profiling relied on immunoSEQ multiplex PCR, and the TCRdb table lists in-frame clones only, not all of them. D and trimming were read from the DNA, whereas the V and J calls and clone size are those reported in that table. Of 150,000 to 200,000 clones detected, about four fifths appear once; the ten largest clones hold 1.5% to 2%. Losses at the gene ends were 3 bases for V and 4 bases for J; bases not matched to a gene: 2. Germline values: CDR1 KGHSH, CDR2 LQKENI. The CDR3 length is 15 residues. Concerning this clone: Its antigen is unknown.

Sequences were obtained from PBMCs. This TCR was recovered from a man aged 18 to 30 in good health and CMV-seronegative. The chain links TRBV18 to TRBJ2-2, with 10 bases identical to TRBD1. The DNA of the CDR3 is TGTGCCAGCTCACCCGGACAGGGGGGCACCGGGGAGCTGTTTTTT. The encoded protein is CASSPGQGGTGELFF.